This T cell receptor beta chain appears in the sequencing data of a study of T cell changes during pregnancy in multiple sclerosis. The V end was cut by 8 bases, the J end by 0 bases, with 10 bases between. CDR1 and CDR2 from the germline V gene are SEHNR and FQNEAQ (reference sequence). This CDR3 has 13 residues. The data were produced by immunoSEQ multiplex PCR, yet TCRdb's version contains in-frame clones alone and is incomplete. Of 55,000 to 75,000 clones in the sample, roughly 91% are singletons; the top ten hold around 2.4%. The starting material was peripheral blood, obtained in the third trimester of pregnancy. The TCR sequence derives from a female donor in good health, enrolled as a control in a pregnancy study. V usage is TRBV7-9 and J usage is TRBJ2-5; no clear D. The CDR3 protein is CASGLPYQETQYF. Written as DNA, the CDR3 is TGTGCCAGCGGTCTACCGTACCAAGAGACCCAGTACTTC.